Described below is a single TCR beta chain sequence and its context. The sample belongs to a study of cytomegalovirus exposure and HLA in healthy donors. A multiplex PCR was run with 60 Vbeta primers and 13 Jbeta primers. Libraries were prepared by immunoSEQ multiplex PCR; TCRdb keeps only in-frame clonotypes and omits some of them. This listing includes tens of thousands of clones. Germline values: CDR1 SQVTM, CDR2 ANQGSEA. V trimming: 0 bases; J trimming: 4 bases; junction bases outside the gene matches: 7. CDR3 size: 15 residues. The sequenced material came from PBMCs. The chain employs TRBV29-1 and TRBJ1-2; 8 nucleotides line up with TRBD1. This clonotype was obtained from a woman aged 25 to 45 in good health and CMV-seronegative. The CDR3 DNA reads TGCAGCGTTGAAGATCAGGGGGCCGCCCCCTATGGCTACACCTTC. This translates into CSVEDQGAAPYGYTF.